The clone carrying this T cell receptor beta chain was seen a few times. TCR beta CDR3 regions were amplified from RNA transcripts. HTBI primers drove first-round RT-PCR of the TCR CDR3. TCRdb called the multiplex PCR reads again in MiXCR, with one record for every CDR3 protein. The table records over 400,000 distinct CDR3 sequences, roughly 15% of them present only once. The sample comes from a study of T cells in Graves' hyperthyroidism and ophthalmopathy. The sequencing sample was made of blood. The source of this sequence is a man aged 18 to 30 with Graves' ophthalmopathy.

CDR3 sequence reads: CASSQGNDEKLFF. Written as DNA, the CDR3 is TGTGCCAGCAGCCAAGGGAACGACGAAAAACTGTTTTTT. The chain combines TRBV16 with TRBJ1-4; D not resolved. The germline gives CDR1 KGHSY, CDR2 FQNENV. There are 13 residues in the CDR3. Trimming shortened V by 2 bases and J by 8 bases, and 9 bases separated the two germline ends.